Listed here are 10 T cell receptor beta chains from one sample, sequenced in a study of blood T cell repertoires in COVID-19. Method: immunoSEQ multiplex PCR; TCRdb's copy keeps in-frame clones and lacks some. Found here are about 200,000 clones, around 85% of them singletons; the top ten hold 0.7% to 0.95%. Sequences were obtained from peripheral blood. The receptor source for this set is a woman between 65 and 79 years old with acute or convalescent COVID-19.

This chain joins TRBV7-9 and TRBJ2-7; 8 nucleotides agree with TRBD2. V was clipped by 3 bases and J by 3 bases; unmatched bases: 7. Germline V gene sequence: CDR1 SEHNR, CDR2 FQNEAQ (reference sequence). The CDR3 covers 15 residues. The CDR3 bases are TGTGCCAGCAGCTTTCGAGCGGGAGCGGGCTACGAGCAGTACTTC. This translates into CASSFRAGAGYEQYF.

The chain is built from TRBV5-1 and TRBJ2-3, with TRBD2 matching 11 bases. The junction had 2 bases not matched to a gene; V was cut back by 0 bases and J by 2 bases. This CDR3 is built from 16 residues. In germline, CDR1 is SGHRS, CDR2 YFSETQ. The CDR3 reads CASSLGSGGVTDTQYF. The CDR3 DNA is TGCGCCAGCAGCTTGGGTAGCGGGGGGGTCACAGATACGCAGTATTTT.

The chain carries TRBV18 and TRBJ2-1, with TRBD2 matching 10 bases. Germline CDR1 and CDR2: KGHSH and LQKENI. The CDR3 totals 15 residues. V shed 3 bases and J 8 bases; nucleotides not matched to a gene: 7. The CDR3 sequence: CASSPTRLAGYEQFF. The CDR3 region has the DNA TGTGCCAGCTCACCTACAAGACTAGCGGGTTATGAGCAGTTCTTC.

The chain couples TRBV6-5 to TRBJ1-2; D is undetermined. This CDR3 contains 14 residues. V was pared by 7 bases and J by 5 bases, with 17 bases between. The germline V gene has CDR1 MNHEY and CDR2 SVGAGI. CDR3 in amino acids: CASTPSGGRYGYTF. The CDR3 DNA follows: TGTGCCAGCACCCCCAGCGGCGGACGGTATGGCTACACCTTC.

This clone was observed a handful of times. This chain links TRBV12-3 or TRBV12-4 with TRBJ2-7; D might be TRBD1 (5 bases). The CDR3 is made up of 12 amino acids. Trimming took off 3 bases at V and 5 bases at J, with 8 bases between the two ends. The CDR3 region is CASSFRGNEQYF. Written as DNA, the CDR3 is TGTGCCAGCAGTTTTAGGGGAAACGAGCAGTACTTC.

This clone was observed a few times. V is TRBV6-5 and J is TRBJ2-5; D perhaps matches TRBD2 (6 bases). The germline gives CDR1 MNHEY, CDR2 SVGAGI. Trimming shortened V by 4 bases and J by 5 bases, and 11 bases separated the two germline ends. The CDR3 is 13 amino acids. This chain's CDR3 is CASSWAGRETQYF. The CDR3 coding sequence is TGTGCCAGCAGTTGGGCGGGAAGGGAGACCCAGTACTTC.

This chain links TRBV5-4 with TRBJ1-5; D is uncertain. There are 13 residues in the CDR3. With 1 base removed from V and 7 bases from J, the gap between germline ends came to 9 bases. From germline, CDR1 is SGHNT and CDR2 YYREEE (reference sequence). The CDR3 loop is CASSLSTGQPQHF. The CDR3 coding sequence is TGTGCCAGCAGCTTGTCTACGGGGCAGCCCCAGCATTTT.

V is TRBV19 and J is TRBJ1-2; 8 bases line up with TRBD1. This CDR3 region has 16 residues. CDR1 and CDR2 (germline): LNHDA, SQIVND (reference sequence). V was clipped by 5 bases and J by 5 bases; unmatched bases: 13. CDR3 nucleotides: TGTGCCAGTAGTTCTCCGAGGACAGGGAGCCATTATGGCTACACCTTC. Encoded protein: CASSSPRTGSHYGYTF. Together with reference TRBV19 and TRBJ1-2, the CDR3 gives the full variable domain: DGGITQSPKYLFRKEGQNVTLSCEQNLNHDAMYWYRQDPGQGLRLIYYSQIVNDFQKGDIAEGYSVSREKKESFPLTVTSAQKNPTAFYLCASSSPRTGSHYGYTFGSGTRLTVV.

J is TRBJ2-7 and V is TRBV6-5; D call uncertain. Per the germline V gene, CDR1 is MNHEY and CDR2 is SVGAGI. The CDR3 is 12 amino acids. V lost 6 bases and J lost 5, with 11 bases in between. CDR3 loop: CASRNPSDEQYF. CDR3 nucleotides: TGTGCCAGCAGAAACCCGAGCGACGAGCAGTACTTC.

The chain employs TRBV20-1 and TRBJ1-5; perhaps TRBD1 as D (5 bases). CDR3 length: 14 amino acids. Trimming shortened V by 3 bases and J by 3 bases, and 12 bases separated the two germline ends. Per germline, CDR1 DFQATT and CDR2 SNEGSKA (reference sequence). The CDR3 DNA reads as TGCAGTGCTAGTGACAGAAAAAACAATCAGCCCCAGCATTTT. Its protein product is CSASDRKNNQPQHF.